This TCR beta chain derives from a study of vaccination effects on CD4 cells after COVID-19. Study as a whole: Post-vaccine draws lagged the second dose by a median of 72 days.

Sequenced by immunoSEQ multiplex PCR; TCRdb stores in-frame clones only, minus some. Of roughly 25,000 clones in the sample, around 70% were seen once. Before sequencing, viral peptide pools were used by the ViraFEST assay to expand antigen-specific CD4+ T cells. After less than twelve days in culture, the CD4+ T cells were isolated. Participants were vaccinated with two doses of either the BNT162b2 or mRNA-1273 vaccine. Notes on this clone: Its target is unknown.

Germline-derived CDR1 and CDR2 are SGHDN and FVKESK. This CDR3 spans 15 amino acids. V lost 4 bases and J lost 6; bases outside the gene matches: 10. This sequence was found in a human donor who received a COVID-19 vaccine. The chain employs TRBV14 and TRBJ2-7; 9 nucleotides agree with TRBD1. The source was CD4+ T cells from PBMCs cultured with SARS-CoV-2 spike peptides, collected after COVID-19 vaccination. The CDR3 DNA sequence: TGTGCCAGCAGCCGGACTACGGGACAGGGCGGCGAGCAGTACTTC. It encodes CASSRTTGQGGEQYF.